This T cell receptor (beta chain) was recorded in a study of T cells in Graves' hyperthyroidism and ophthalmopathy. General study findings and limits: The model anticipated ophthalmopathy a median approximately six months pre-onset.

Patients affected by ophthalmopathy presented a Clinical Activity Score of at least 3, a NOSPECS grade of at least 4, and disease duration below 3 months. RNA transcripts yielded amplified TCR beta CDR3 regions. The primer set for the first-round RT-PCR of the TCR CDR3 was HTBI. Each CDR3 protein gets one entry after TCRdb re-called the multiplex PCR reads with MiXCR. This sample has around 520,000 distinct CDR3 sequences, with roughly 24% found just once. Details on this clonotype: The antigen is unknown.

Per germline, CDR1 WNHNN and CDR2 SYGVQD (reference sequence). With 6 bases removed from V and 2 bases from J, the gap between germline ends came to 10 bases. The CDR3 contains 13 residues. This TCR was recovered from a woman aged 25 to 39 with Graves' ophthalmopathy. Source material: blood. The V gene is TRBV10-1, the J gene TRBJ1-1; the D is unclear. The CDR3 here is CASRAALNTEAFF. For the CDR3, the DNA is TGCGCCAGCAGGGCGGCCCTCAACACTGAAGCTTTCTTT.